This paragraph reports one TCR beta chain. Its target is unknown. The junction shows a germline mismatch at one end, possibly a read error. These data belong to a study of blood T cells in healthy people across ages. The second PCR ran roughly 6 to 11 cycles with a sample-barcoded 5' primer and J-beta primers. A template-switch adaptor with 12 random nucleotides tagged each cDNA molecule. All samples yielded 2.5 million or more CDR3-containing paired-end reads. TCRdb re-derived calls from the 5' RACE reads in MiXCR, one entry per CDR3 protein. The table lists hundreds of thousands of distinct CDR3 sequences, roughly 44% of them singletons, with 20% to 25% in the top ten. At least 6 million PBMCs were isolated per sample. Germline V gene sequence: CDR1 DFQATT, CDR2 SNEGSKA (reference sequence). CDR3 length equals 13 residues. Study findings and constraints: Long-lived donors had more naive CD4+ cells and higher diversity than aged donors.

V is TRBV20-1 and J is TRBJ2-5, with TRBD2 identical over 9 bases. Near its end, the DNA agrees better with TRBJ2-7, so the J call may be wrong. The receptor was isolated from an older woman in good health. Source material: blood. DNA for the CDR3: TGCAATGCTAGATCGCGGGGGGGATACGAGCAGTACTTC. It yields the protein CNARSRGGYEQYF.